The present T cell receptor (beta chain) was sequenced within a study of T cells in Graves' hyperthyroidism and ophthalmopathy. Regions amplified from RNA transcripts were the TCR beta CDR3 regions. Primed by the HTBI set, a first-round RT-PCR was run on the TCR CDR3. TCRdb reprocessed the multiplex PCR reads with MiXCR, giving one entry per CDR3 protein. The sample lists around 800,000 distinct CDR3 sequences; 38% were seen once. No progression to ophthalmopathy during 18 months of follow-up defined stable disease. Germline lookup yields CDR1 ENHRY and CDR2 SYGVKD. This CDR3 comprises 17 residues. Points on this clonotype: A read error may produce the germline difference seen at one junction end.

The sample consisted of blood. The receptor was isolated from a young man with Graves' hyperthyroidism. V usage is TRBV10-3 and J usage is TRBJ1-1; D possibly corresponds to TRBD1 (5 bases). CDR3 sequence: CASSFGAALGVGGEAFF. The CDR3 DNA is TGTGCCAGCAGTTTTGGAGCAGCTCTTGGTGTGGGGGGTGAAGCTTTCTTT.